The rows below give T cell receptor beta chains drawn from one sample of a study of human T cells and chemical hapten exposure. Via MiXCR, TCRdb re-called the RACE reads, giving one row per CDR3 protein. Among about 84,000 distinct CDR3 sequences, 10% to 13% were seen once, and the ten largest hold roughly 3.7%. The sample was whole blood, taken in connection with sensitization to the hapten diphenylcyclopropenone (DPC). Receptors were obtained from a woman between 45 and 65 years old with alopecia areata. Some clones in this sample may be carry-over from other donors' samples. Both conserved end residues are part of each CDR3. The D gene is left open where the match is weak. Clone size is given for some rows only: seen once, a few or many times, or a class if the clone is expanded.

>.|13|few|TRBV10-1|TRBJ2-6
TGCGCCAGCGGGGAGTCTGGGGCCAACGTCCTGACTTTC
CASGESGANVLTF
>.|13|few|TRBV5-1|TRBJ2-2
TGCGCCAGCAGCTACGACAACACCGGGGAGCTGTTTTTT
CASSYDNTGELFF
>TRBD1|14|many|TRBV5-1|TRBJ2-2
TGCGCCAGCAGCCTACAGGGGGCTGACGGGGAGCTGTTTTTT
CASSLQGADGELFF
>TRBD2|13|many|TRBV6-5|TRBJ2-7
TGTGCCAGCAGACGGACTAGCGGGAGCGAGCAGTACTTC
CASRRTSGSEQYF
>.|14|few|TRBV11-1|TRBJ2-7
TGTGCCAGCAGCTTACACATTCTGGGGGACGAGCAGTACTTC
CASSLHILGDEQYF
>.|16|.|TRBV21-1|TRBJ2-7
TGTGCCAGCAGCAAAGGATTCGGGGGACCCCCCTACGAGCAGTACTTC
CASSKGFGGPPYEQYF
>.|15|.|TRBV7-9|TRBJ1-6
TGTGCCAGCAGCACCCATCGGACAGATAATTCACCCCTCCACTTT
CASSTHRTDNSPLHF
>TRBD2|16|.|TRBV14|TRBJ2-3
TGTGCCAGCAGCCCTAGAGCGGGAGGGCCTAGAGATACGCAGTATTTT
CASSPRAGGPRDTQYF
>TRBD2|15|few|TRBV5-6|TRBJ2-1
TGTGCCAGCAGCTTGGAACTAGCGGGAATCGATGAGCAGTTCTTC
CASSLELAGIDEQFF
>.|13|.|TRBV9|TRBJ2-7
TGTGCCAGCAGCTCTGGGGCGTCCTACGAGCAGTACTTC
CASSSGASYEQYF
>.|11|.|TRBV20-1|TRBJ2-3
TGCAGTGCTGGCCGGTCTAATACGCAGTATTTT
CSAGRSNTQYF
>.|13|.|TRBV27|TRBJ2-7
TGTGCCAGCAGTGCGTGGGGAAACTACGAGCAGTACTTC
CASSAWGNYEQYF
>.|15|many|TRBV20-1|TRBJ2-6
TGCAGTACTAGAGAGGGCTTCTCTGGGGCCAACGTCCTGACTTTC
CSTREGFSGANVLTF
>.|13|many|TRBV9|TRBJ1-1
TGTGCCAGCAGCGAACAGCGGAACACTGAAGCTTTCTTT
CASSEQRNTEAFF
>.|13|few|TRBV20-1|TRBJ2-2
TGCAGTGCTATCTCCCCCGGGACCGGGGAGCTGTTTTTT
CSAISPGTGELFF
>.|16|few|TRBV5-5|TRBJ1-1
TGTGCCAGCAGCCAACCGGGTGTAAGGGGAGACACTGAAGCTTTCTTT
CASSQPGVRGDTEAFF
>.|12|many|TRBV29-1|TRBJ2-3
TGCAGCATCAGAGCTCTCACAGATACGCAGTATTTT
CSIRALTDTQYF
>.|15|many|TRBV5-1|TRBJ2-5
TGCGCCAGCAGCTTGGGGGACTCGGCCGGACAGACCCAGTACTTC
CASSLGDSAGQTQYF
>.|15|many|TRBV7-2|TRBJ2-3
TGTGCCAGCATCCTAACCCTGGTGAGCACAGATACGCAGTATTTT
CASILTLVSTDTQYF
>TRBD1|15|many|TRBV6-2/TRBV6-3|TRBJ2-7
TGTGCCAGCGGATCCGGGACAGTGAATCGACGCGAGCAGTACTTC
CASGSGTVNRREQYF
>.|15|many|TRBV19|TRBJ2-6
TGTGCCAGTAGTATAGCCGACTCGGGGGCCAACGTCCTGACTTTC
CASSIADSGANVLTF
>.|12|many|TRBV12-3/TRBV12-4|TRBJ2-2
TGTGCCAGCAGCCCGGGCGTCGGGGAGCTGTTTTTT
CASSPGVGELFF
>.|14|many|TRBV29-1|TRBJ1-1
TGCAGCGGGCAGTCGGTGGGACAGAACACTGAAGCTTTCTTT
CSGQSVGQNTEAFF